One and the same sample provided the 8 T cell receptor beta chains below, sequenced in a study of CD8+ T cells in alopecia areata (dated by TCRdb to between 2017 and 2018). Library prep was done by the immunoSEQ multiplex PCR assay. RNA was extracted from all samples and reverse transcribed into cDNA, which served as template for TCR sequencing. As stored in TCRdb, this immuneACCESS dataset retains in-frame rearrangements with V and J assigned. A fraction of the clones does not appear; measured against another copy, unresolved V genes explain less than half of the discrepancy, and the remainder lacks a known reason. This sample is represented by about 150,000 clones; approximately 87% of them were singletons. The ten largest clones take up less than 15% of the sample. The time point label here, explained by the study, means: baseline before oral tofacitinib. The sequencing here drew on CD8+ T cells sorted from blood, taken at week 0. The receptors were sampled from a human donor with alopecia areata.

The CDR3 nucleotides are TGTGCCAGCAGCGGGTCCAAAAACATTCAGTACTTC. Its translation is CASSGSKNIQYF. The chain combines TRBV9 with TRBJ2-4, with no clear D. CDR1 is SGDLS and CDR2 is YYNGEE in the germline V gene. The CDR3 sequence is 12 residues long. V lost 3 bases and J 2 bases, leaving 3 bases between the germline ends.

The genes are TRBV11-2 and TRBJ2-7, with D hard to call. Trimming took off 3 bases at V and 1 base at J, with 1 base between the two ends. The CDR3 loop spans 11 amino acids. Germline V lookup: CDR1 SGHAT, CDR2 FQNNGV. Here the CDR3 DNA reads TGTGCCAGCAGCTTTTCCTACGAGCAGTACTTC. Protein sequence: CASSFSYEQYF.

This clone occurred once. The chain carries TRBV5-4 and TRBJ2-1; 7 bases line up with TRBD2. The CDR3 is 16 amino acids. Losses at the gene ends were 0 bases for V and 7 bases for J; bases not matched to a gene: 10. The germline V gene has CDR1 SGHNT and CDR2 YYREEE (reference sequence). In nucleotides, the CDR3 is TGTGCCAGCAGCTTGGCCACAAGACTAGCAGGGAATGAGCAGTTCTTC. Translating it yields CASSLATRLAGNEQFF. The entire variable domain, with the rest obtained from reference TRBV5-4 and TRBJ2-1, is as follows: ETGVTQSPTHLIKTRGQQVTLRCSSQSGHNTVSWYQQALGQGPQFIFQYYREEENGRGNFPPRFSGLQFPNYSSELNVNALELDDSALYLCASSLATRLAGNEQFFGPGTRLTVL.

The chain couples TRBV27 to TRBJ1-1; TRBD1 might be the D (6 bases). Germline V gene sequence: CDR1 MNHEY, CDR2 SMNVEV (reference sequence). V gave up 3 bases and J gave up 5 bases, with 7 bases separating them. This CDR3 spans 12 amino acids. Written as DNA, the CDR3 is TGTGCCAGCAGTTTGAGGGGGACTGAAGCTTTCTTT. This codes for CASSLRGTEAFF.

On this clone: The same CDR3 arises from other DNA sequences in this sample as well. The chain employs TRBV19 and TRBJ2-7; perhaps TRBD2 as D (5 bases). This CDR3 comprises 13 residues. The germline gives CDR1 LNHDA, CDR2 SQIVND (reference sequence). V was pared by 3 bases and J by 3 bases, with 9 bases between. The CDR3 DNA sequence: TGTGCCAGTAGTATTGGTGCGGGCTACGAGCAGTACTTC. Residues: CASSIGAGYEQYF.

This chain links TRBV7-3 with TRBJ2-7; D perhaps matches TRBD2 (6 bases). The CDR3 has 14 residues. CDR1 and CDR2 from the germline V gene are SGHTA and FQGTGA. Trimming took 0 bases from V and 6 from J, leaving 12 bases between them. CDR3 DNA: TGTGCCAGCAGCTTAACCCGTGGGCGGGGCGAGCAGTACTTC. This translates into CASSLTRGRGEQYF.

This clone was seen more than once but under ten times. The chain employs TRBV7-3 and TRBJ2-3; 8 nucleotides line up with TRBD2. Germline-derived CDR1 and CDR2 are SGHTA and FQGTGA. The ends lost 5 bases at V and 2 bases at J; junction bases unmatched: 9. The CDR3 totals 16 residues. CDR3 residues: CASSQTPGGSTDTQYF. The CDR3 coding sequence is TGTGCCAGCAGCCAAACACCGGGGGGGTCCACAGATACGCAGTATTTT.

The chain employs TRBV7-9 and TRBJ2-1; D possibly corresponds to TRBD1 (5 bases). The CDR3 is made up of 12 amino acids. Germline assignment: CDR1 SEHNR and CDR2 FQNEAQ (reference sequence). V lost 6 bases and J 9 bases, leaving 12 bases between the germline ends. The CDR3: CASRDIGAEQFF. CDR3 DNA sequence: TGTGCCAGCAGGGACATAGGGGCTGAGCAGTTCTTC.